The 10 T cell receptor beta chains presented below share a single source sample, sequenced in a study of tumor-infiltrating lymphocytes in oesophageal squamous cell carcinoma. TCRdb re-analysed the PCR reads in MiXCR, keeping a single row per CDR3 protein. This sample has 20,000 or so distinct CDR3 sequences, with roughly 40% found just once. The sequencing sample was made of esophageal tumor tissue. The source of these receptors is a male donor with esophageal squamous cell carcinoma.

In its sample, this clonotype was seen a few times. This could be a read error, since a much larger clone is one nucleotide away. The chain employs TRBV5-4 and TRBJ2-7; D gene ambiguous. The CDR3 has 13 amino acids. Per germline, CDR1 SGHNT and CDR2 YYREEE (reference sequence). Trimming took off 1 base at V and 7 bases at J, with 12 bases between the two ends. The CDR3 nucleotides are TGTGCCAGCAGCTTGTGGTCCGGCGATGAGCAGTACTTC. Amino acids: CASSLWSGDEQYF.

The rearrangement uses TRBV7-9 and TRBJ2-5, with TRBD1 matching 8 bases. The J call is doubtful: the DNA matches TRBJ2-1 better. Germline-derived CDR1 and CDR2 are SEHNR and FQNEAQ (reference sequence). The CDR3 runs to 16 residues. CDR3 bases: TGTGCCAGCAGCGGGAAGGACAGGGTGAGCTCCTACGAGCAGTTCTTC. Translating it yields CASSGKDRVSSYEQFF.

This clonotype came up many times. The junction does not match germline at one end; this may be a read error. The chain employs TRBV7-2 and TRBJ2-5; possibly TRBD2 for D (6 bases). The germline gives CDR1 SGHTA, CDR2 FQGNSA. The CDR3 is 10 amino acids. The CDR3 DNA reads as TGTGCCAGCGGACCGAGAAGCGGGTTCTTC. It translates to CASGPRSGFF.

In this sample, this clonotype turned up many times. The gene calls are TRBV7-9 and TRBJ1-1; D call uncertain. The CDR3 length is 15 residues. Germline assignment: CDR1 SEHNR and CDR2 FQNEAQ (reference sequence). The V end was cut by 5 bases, the J end by 0 bases, with 13 bases between. CDR3 bases: TGTGCCAGCAGCACCTTTGACACAATGAACACTGAAGCTTTCTTT. Protein sequence: CASSTFDTMNTEAFF.

In this sample, this clonotype turned up many times. Given a much more abundant clone one base away, this may be a read error. The chain links TRBV24-1 to TRBJ2-4; D is perhaps TRBD2 (5 bases). CDR1 is KGHDR, CDR2 SFDVKD, per germline. The V end was cut by 1 base, the J end by 13 bases, with 19 bases between. CDR3 length equals 15 residues. The CDR3 protein is CATSDFSDSYNEQYF. The CDR3 DNA sequence: TGTGCCACCAGTGATTTTAGCGACTCCTACAATGAGCAGTACTTC.

This clonotype appeared many times. The CDR3 region has the DNA TGCGCCAGCAGTGAGACTGCTCCAAGGGGGACCCAGTACTTC. As protein: CASSETAPRGTQYF. The chain joins TRBV10-1 to TRBJ2-5; D is perhaps TRBD1 (5 bases). Trimming shortened V by 2 bases and J by 7 bases, and 14 bases separated the two germline ends. CDR3 size: 14 residues. Germline V gene sequence: CDR1 WNHNN, CDR2 SYGVQD (reference sequence).

The CDR3 spells CASSQTTGGSHPQHF. CDR3 nucleotide sequence: TGTGCCAGCAGTCAGACGACGGGCGGATCTCACCCCCAGCATTTT. The chain employs TRBV7-2 and TRBJ1-5; D is unresolved. Germline CDR1 reads SGHTA; CDR2 reads FQGNSA. Trimming cost V 6 bases and J 10 bases, with 22 bases left between them. The CDR3 has 15 amino acids.

The rearrangement links TRBV7-2 to TRBJ2-5; 10 bases agree with TRBD2. Germline trimming cut 6 bases from V and 11 bases from J; bases unmatched to any gene: 9. This CDR3 is 13 amino acids long. Looked up from germline, CDR1 is SGHTA and CDR2 is FQGNSA. The CDR3 region has the DNA TGTGCCAGCAGGGCTAGCGGGAGCAATGAGCAGTACTTC. Residues: CASRASGSNEQYF.

V gene TRBV11-1 combines with J gene TRBJ2-1, with D maybe TRBD2 (6 bases). The germline CDR1 and CDR2 sequences are SGHAT and FQDESV (reference sequence). CDR3 length: 14 residues. Trimming removed 7 bases at V and 5 bases at J, with 15 bases between. CDR3 in DNA: TGTGCCAGCAACTCCGGGGACTTTCACAATGAGCAGTTCTTC. Its protein product is CASNSGDFHNEQFF.

The chain joins TRBV7-2 to TRBJ2-3, with 9 bases matching TRBD1. Gene TRBJ1-2 matches the end of the DNA better, so the J call may be wrong. Looked up from germline, CDR1 is SGHTA and CDR2 is FQGNSA. The CDR3 runs 16 residues. This CDR3 is CASSLVQGAHNYGYTF. In nucleotides, the CDR3 is TGTGCCAGCAGCTTAGTACAGGGGGCTCATAACTATGGCTACACCTTC.